This T cell receptor (beta chain) derives from a study of T-cell memory formation after mild COVID-19. General observations from the study: The authors left the SARS-CoV-2 specificity of second-wave clones peaking on day 37 unconfirmed. Mainly CM and EM harbored the contracting CD4+ clones; mainly EMRA harbored the CD8+ ones.

With 6 bases removed from V and 0 bases from J, the gap between germline ends came to 15 bases. The length of the CDR3 is 16 residues. The germline gives CDR1 LGHNT, CDR2 FRNRAP. This clonotype was recorded a few times. Its cognate antigen is unknown. Amplification by 5'RACE using constant-segment primers produced TCR alpha and TCR beta cDNA libraries that carried sample barcodes and UMIs. TCRdb re-derived calls from the 5' RACE reads in MiXCR, one entry per CDR3 protein. The sample lists 430,000 or so distinct CDR3 sequences; about 23% were seen once. Sequencing was performed on PBMCs or a T cell subset sorted from them (not recorded which). This sequence originates from an adult woman who had mild COVID-19 (a few samples of this study predate the infection). Cell type and time point are not known. The rearrangement links TRBV12-5 to TRBJ1-5; maybe TRBD1 (5 bases). CDR3 in DNA: TGTGCTAGTGGCGTCTGGGGGGGTAGTAGCAATCAGCCCCAGCATTTT. This gives the protein CASGVWGGSSNQPQHF.